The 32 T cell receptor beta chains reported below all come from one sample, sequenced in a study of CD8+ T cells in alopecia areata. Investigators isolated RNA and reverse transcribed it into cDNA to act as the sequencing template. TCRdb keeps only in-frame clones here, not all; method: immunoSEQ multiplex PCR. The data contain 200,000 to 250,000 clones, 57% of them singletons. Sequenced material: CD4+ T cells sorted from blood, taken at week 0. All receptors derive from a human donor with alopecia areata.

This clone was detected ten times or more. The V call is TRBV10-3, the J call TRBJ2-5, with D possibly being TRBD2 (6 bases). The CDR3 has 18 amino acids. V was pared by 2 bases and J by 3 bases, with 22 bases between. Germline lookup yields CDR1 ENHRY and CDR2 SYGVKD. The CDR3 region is CAISEPFLLARDKETQYF. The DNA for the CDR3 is TGTGCCATCAGTGAGCCCTTCCTGCTAGCGCGAGATAAAGAGACCCAGTACTTC.

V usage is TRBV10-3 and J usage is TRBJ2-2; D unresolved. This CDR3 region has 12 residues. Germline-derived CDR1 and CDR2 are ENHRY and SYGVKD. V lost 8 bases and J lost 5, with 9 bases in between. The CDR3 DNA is TGTGCCATCGGAAGGGCGACCGGGGAGCTGTTTTTT. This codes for CAIGRATGELFF.

CDR3 residues: CASSPDTYYGYTF. The CDR3 nucleotides are TGTGCCAGTAGTCCCGATACGTACTATGGCTACACCTTC. The chain has TRBV19 and TRBJ1-2; D remains ambiguous. V lost 5 bases to trimming and J lost 3 bases, with 10 bases between them. Germline loops: CDR1 LNHDA, CDR2 SQIVND (reference sequence). This CDR3 has 13 residues.

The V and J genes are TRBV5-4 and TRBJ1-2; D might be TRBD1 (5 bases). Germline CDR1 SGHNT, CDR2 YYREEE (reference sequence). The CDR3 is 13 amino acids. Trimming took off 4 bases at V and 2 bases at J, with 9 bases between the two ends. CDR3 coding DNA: TGTGCCAGCAGCCAGGACATCAACTATGGCTACACCTTC. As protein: CASSQDINYGYTF.

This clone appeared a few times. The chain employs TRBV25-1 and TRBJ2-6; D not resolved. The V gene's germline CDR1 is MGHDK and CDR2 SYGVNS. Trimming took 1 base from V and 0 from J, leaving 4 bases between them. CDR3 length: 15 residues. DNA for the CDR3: TGTGCCAGCAGTGAATCCGGCTCTGGGGCCAACGTCCTGACTTTC. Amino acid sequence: CASSESGSGANVLTF.

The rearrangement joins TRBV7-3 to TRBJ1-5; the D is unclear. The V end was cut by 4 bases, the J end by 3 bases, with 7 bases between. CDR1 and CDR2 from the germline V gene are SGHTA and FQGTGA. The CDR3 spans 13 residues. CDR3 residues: CASSSRTNQPQHF. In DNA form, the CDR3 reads TGTGCCAGCAGCTCCAGAACCAATCAGCCCCAGCATTTT.

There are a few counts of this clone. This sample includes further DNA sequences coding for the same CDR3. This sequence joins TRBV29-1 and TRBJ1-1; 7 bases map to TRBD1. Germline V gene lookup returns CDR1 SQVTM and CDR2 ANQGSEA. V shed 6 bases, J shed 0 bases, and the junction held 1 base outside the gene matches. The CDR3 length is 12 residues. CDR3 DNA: TGCAGCGTACAGGGGATGAACACTGAAGCTTTCTTT. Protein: CSVQGMNTEAFF.

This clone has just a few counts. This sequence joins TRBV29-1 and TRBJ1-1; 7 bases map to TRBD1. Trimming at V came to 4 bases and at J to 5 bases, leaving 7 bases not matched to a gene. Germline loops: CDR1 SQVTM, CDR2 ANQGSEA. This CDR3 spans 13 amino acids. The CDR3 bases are TGCAGCGTTGCAGGGGGGAGGGTTACTGAAGCTTTCTTT. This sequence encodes CSVAGGRVTEAFF.

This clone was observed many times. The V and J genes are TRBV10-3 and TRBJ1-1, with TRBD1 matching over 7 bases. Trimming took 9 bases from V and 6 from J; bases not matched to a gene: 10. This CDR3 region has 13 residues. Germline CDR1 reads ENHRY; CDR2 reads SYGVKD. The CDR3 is CAMGDRDGAEAFF. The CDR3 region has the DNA TGTGCCATGGGAGACAGGGATGGGGCTGAAGCTTTCTTT.

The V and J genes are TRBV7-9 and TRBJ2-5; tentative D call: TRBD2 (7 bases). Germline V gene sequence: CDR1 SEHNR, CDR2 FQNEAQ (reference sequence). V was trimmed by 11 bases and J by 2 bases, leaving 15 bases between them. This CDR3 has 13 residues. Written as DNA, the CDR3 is TGTGCCTCCCAACGGGGGGCACAAGAGACCCAGTACTTC. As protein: CASQRGAQETQYF.

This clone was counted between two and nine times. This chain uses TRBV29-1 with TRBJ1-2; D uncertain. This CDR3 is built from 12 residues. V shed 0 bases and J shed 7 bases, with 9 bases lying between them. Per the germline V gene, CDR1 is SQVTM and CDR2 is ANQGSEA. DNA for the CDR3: TGCAGCGTTGAAGACAGAGAAATTGGCTACACCTTC. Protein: CSVEDREIGYTF.

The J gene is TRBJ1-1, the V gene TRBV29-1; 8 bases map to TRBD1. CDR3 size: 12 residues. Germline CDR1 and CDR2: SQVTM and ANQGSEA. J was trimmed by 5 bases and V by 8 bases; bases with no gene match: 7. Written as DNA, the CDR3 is TGCAGCTTCCAGGGGGCAGGTACTGAAGCTTTCTTT. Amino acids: CSFQGAGTEAFF.

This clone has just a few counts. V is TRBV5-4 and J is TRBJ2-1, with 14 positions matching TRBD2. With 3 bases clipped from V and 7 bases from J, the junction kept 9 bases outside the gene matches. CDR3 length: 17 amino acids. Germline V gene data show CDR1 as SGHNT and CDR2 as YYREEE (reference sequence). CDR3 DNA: TGTGCCAGCAGCTGGCCCGGGACTAGCGGGAGAGCGAATGAGCAGTTCTTC. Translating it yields CASSWPGTSGRANEQFF.

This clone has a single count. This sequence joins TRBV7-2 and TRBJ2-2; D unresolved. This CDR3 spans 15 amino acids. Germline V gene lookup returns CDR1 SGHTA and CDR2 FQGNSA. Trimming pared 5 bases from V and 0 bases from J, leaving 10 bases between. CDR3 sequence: CASSLDAANTGELFF. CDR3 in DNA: TGTGCCAGCAGCCTTGACGCAGCGAACACCGGGGAGCTGTTTTTT.

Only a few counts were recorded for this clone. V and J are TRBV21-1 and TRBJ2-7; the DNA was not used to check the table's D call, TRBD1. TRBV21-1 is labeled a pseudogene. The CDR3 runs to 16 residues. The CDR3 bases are TGTGCCAGCAGCAAGACGTTAGGACAGGGGGCGGACGAGCAGTACTTC. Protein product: CASSKTLGQGADEQYF.

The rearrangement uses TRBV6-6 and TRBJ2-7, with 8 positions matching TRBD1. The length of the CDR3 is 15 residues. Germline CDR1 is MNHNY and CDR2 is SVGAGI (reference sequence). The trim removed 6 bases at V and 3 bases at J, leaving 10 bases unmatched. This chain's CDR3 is CASRPGGTGHYEQYF. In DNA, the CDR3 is TGTGCCAGCAGACCGGGCGGGACAGGACACTACGAGCAGTACTTC.

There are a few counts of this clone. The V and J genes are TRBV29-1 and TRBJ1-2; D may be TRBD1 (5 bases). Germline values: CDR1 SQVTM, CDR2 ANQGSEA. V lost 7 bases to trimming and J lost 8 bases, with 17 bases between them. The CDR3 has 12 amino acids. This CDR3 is CSALRGVRGYTF. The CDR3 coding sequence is TGCAGCGCCCTGCGGGGGGTTCGGGGCTACACCTTC.

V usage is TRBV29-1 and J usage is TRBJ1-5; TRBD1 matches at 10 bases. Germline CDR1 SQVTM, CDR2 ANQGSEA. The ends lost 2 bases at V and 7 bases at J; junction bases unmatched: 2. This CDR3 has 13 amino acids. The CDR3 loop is CSVEMTGGQPQHF. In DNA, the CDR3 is TGCAGCGTTGAAATGACAGGGGGCCAGCCCCAGCATTTT.

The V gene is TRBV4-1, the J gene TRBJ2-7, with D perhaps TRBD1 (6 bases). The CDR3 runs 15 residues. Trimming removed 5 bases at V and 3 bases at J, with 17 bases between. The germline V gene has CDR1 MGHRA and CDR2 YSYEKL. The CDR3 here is CASSADSGTNYEQYF. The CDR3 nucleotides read TGCGCCAGCAGCGCGGACTCCGGGACAAACTACGAGCAGTACTTC.

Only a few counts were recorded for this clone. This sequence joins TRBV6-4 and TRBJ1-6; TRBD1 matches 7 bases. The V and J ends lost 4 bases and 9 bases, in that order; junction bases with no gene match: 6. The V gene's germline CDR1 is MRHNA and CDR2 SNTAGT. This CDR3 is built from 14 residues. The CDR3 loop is CASSVRQGRSPLHF. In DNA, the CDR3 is TGTGCCAGCAGTGTCCGACAGGGACGTTCACCCCTCCACTTT.

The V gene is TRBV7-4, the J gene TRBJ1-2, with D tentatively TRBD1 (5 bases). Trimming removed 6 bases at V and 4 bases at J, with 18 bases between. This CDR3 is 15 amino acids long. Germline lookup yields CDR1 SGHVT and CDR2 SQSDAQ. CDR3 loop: CASRPEEGGAYGYTF. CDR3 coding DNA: TGTGCCAGCAGACCCGAGGAGGGAGGGGCCTATGGCTACACCTTC. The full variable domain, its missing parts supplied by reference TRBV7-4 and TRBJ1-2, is GAGVSQSPRYKVAKRGRDVALRCDSISGHVTLYWYRQTLGQGSEVLTYSQSDAQRDKSGRPSGRFSAERPERSVSTLKIQRTEQGDSAVYLCASRPEEGGAYGYTFGSGTRLTVV.

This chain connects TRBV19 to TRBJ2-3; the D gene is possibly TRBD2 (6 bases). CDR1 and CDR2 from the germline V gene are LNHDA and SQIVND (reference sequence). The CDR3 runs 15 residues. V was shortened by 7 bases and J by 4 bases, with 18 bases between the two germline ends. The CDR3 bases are TGTGCCAGTACGCGGGACCCAATGGGCGCAGATACGCAGTATTTT. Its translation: CASTRDPMGADTQYF.

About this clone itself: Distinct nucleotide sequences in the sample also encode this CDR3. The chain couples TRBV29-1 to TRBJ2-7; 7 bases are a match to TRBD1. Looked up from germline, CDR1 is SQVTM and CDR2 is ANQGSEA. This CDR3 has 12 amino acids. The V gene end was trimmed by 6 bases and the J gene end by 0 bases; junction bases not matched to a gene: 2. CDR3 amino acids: CSVRDSSYEQYF. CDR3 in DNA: TGCAGCGTCCGGGACAGCTCCTACGAGCAGTACTTC.

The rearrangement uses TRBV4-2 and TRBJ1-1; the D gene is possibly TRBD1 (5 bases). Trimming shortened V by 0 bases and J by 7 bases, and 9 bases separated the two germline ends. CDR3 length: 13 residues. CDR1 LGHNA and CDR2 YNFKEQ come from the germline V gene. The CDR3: CASSQDSRDEAFF. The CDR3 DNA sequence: TGTGCCAGCAGCCAAGACAGCAGGGATGAAGCTTTCTTT.

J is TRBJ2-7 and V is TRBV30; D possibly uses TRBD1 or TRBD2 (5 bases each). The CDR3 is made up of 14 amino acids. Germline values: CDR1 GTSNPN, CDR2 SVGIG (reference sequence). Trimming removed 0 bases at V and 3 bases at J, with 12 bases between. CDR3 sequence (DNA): TGTGCCTGGAGTGTGGGGACGGGGAGCTACGAGCAGTACTTC. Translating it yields CAWSVGTGSYEQYF.

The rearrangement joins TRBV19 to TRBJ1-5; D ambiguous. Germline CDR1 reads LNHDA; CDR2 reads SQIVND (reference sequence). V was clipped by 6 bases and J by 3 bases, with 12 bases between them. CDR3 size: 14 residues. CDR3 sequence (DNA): TGTGCCAGTAGACACGACATTAACAATCAGCCCCAGCATTTT. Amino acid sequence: CASRHDINNQPQHF.

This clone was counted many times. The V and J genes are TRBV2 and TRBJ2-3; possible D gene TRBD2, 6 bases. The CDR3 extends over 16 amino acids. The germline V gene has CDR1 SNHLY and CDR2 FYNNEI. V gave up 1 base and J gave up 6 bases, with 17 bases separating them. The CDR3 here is CASSEDWFAGRDTQYF. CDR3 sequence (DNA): TGTGCCAGCAGTGAAGATTGGTTTGCAGGGAGGGATACGCAGTATTTT. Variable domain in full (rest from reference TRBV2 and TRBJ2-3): EPEVTQTPSHQVTQMGQEVILRCVPISNHLYFYWYRQILGQKVEFLVSFYNNEISEKSEIFDDQFSVERPDGSNFTLKIRSTKLEDSAMYFCASSEDWFAGRDTQYFGPGTRLTVL.

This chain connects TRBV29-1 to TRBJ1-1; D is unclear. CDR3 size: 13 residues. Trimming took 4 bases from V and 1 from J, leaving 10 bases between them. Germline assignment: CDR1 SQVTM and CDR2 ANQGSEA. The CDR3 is CSVVFFRNTEAFF. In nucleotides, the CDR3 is TGCAGCGTTGTATTTTTCCGGAACACTGAAGCTTTCTTT.

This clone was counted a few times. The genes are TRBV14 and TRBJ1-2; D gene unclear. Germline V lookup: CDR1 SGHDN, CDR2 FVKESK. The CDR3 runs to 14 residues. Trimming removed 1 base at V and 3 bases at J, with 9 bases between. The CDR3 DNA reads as TGTGCCAGCAGCCAAGCCCGCCGGGACTATGGCTACACCTTC. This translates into CASSQARRDYGYTF.

The CDR3 spells CASRGTGADTEAFF. In nucleotides, the CDR3 is TGTGCCAGCAGGGGTACTGGGGCGGACACTGAAGCTTTCTTT. The chain has TRBV5-4 and TRBJ1-1; tentative D call: TRBD1 (5 bases). V shed 5 bases and J shed 3 bases, with 14 bases lying between them. From germline, CDR1 is SGHNT and CDR2 YYREEE (reference sequence). The CDR3 is 14 amino acids.

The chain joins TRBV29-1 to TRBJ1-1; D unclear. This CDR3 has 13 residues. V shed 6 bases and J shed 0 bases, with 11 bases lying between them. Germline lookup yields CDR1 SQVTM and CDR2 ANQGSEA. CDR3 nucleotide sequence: TGCAGCGTCCGCCCATTGATGAACACTGAAGCTTTCTTT. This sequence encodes CSVRPLMNTEAFF.

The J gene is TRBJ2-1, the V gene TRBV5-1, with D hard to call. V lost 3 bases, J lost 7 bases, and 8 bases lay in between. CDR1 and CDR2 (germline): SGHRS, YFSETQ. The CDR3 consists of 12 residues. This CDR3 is CASSYAWNEQFF. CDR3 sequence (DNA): TGCGCCAGCAGCTACGCCTGGAATGAGCAGTTCTTC.